This T cell receptor (beta chain) was observed in a study of T cell repertoires in cytomegalovirus infection. At the level of the study: Carrying CMV and the relevant HLA type showed in public TCR beta signatures. Study conclusions and caveats: CMV-specific TCR beta clonotypes restricted by HLA-C dominated the ex vivo response.

The CDR3 consists of 17 residues. Germline CDR1 is ENHRY and CDR2 is SYGVKD. The V gene end was trimmed by 4 bases and the J gene end by 7 bases; junction bases not matched to a gene: 13. This clonotype was counted a few times. The target antigen is unknown. TCRdb reanalysed the reads using MiXCR and keeps one entry per CDR3 protein. Of about 360,000 distinct CDR3 sequences in the sample, roughly 20% were seen once. This TCR derives from a human donor in good health (CMV status not recorded). Some clones in this sample may be carry-over from other donors' samples. The chain uses TRBV10-3 and TRBJ2-1, with TRBD1 identical over 10 bases. The source material was PBMCs. This CDR3 is CAISVATGTGAQNEQFF. DNA of the CDR3: TGTGCCATCAGTGTTGCCACCGGGACAGGGGCCCAAAATGAGCAGTTCTTC.